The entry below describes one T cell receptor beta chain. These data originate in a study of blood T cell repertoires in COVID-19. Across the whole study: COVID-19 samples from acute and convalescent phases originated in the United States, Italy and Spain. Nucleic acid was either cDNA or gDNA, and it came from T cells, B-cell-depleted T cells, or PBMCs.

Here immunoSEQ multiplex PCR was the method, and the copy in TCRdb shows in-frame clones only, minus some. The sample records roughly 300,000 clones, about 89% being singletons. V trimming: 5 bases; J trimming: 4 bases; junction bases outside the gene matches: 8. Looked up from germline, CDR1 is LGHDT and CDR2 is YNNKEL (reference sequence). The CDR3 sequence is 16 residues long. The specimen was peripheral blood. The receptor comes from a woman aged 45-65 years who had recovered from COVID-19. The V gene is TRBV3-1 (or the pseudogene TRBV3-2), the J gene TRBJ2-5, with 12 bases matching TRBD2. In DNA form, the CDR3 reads TGTGCCAGCAGCTTCCGGACTAGCGGGATCCGAGAGACCCAGTACTTC. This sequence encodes CASSFRTSGIRETQYF.